Detailed here is one T cell receptor beta chain. The target of this receptor is not known. No qualities accompany the bases; no much larger clone lies one base away. These data come from a study of OX40 agonist ivuxolimab in advanced cancers. For the study in its entirety: Ivuxolimab, which targeted the costimulatory receptor OX40 (CD134), was an agonistic, fully human IgG2 monoclonal antibody. Intravenous ivuxolimab was administered to patients every 2 weeks at six dose levels: 0.01, 0.1, 0.3, 1.5, 3 and 10 mg/kg. Of the roughly 51 dose-escalation patients, hepatocellular carcinoma was present in about 20, melanoma in approximately 15, renal cell carcinoma in 9 and head and neck cancer in 9. The dose-escalation cohort was over 70% male with a mean age of about 58 years, ranging from roughly 20 to 80. Patients were allowed to have had prior anti-PD-1, anti-PD-L1 or anti-CTLA-4 therapy, and 30% to 40% of the dose-escalation patients had previously received checkpoint inhibitors. Partial responses occurred in three dose-escalation patients: two with cutaneous melanoma and one with hepatocellular carcinoma. The point of sequencing TCRbeta in the periphery was to test whether ivuxolimab changed TCR sequence diversity and drove clonal T-cell expansion. The paper describes the monotherapy dose-escalation part (N ≈ 52 patients) of the phase I trial of ivuxolimab. General conclusions and limits of the study: In the 0.1-3.0 mg/kg groups, partial responders had among the lowest normalized peripheral clonal expansion, particularly in CD8+ T cells. At doses of 0.1 to 3.0 mg/kg, clonal expansion of both CD4+ and CD8+ blood T cells was observed from baseline to week 6. Low levels of normalized T-cell clonal expansion were also seen in some patients who did not respond. The antigen specificity of the peripheral T cells that underwent clonal expansion was not determined. On average, CD8+ T cells showed more expanded clones than CD4+ T cells after ivuxolimab.

Patients with a history of autoimmune disease or receiving systemic immunosuppression were excluded from the trial. Peripheral blood for TCR sequencing was collected from all dose cohorts at baseline, on cycle 4 day 1, and on cycle 7 day 1. Samples were obtained from an open-label, multicenter, first-in-human phase I dose-escalation trial of ivuxolimab. Adults with locally advanced or metastatic melanoma, renal cell carcinoma, hepatocellular carcinoma or head and neck squamous cell carcinoma were enrolled in the trial. Before TCR sequencing, CD4+ T cells and CD8+ T cells were sorted from peripheral blood as separate populations. Genomic DNA was isolated from the sorted cells so that the TCRbeta CDR3 region could be sequenced. The immunoSEQ Assay was used for sequencing of TCRbeta CDR3 regions. TCRdb obtained this table from immuneACCESS and retained in-frame rearrangements with V and J assigned. These tables miss some clones; where compared with another copy, unresolved V genes account for less than half of the shortfall, and the remainder is unexplained. The sample data list tens of thousands of clones, and 75% to 85% of these were observed just once. Roughly a tenth of the sample comes from the top ten.

From the germline V gene, CDR1 is SGHVS and CDR2 is FQNEAQ. The V end loses 1 base and the J end loses 5 bases, and a stretch of 12 bases separates them. The CDR3 runs 15 amino acids, cysteine and phenylalanine included. Of the read, only the CDR3 DNA is kept; its 45 bases are in frame from base 1. Sequenced here: CD4+ or CD8+ T cells sorted from blood, sampled in a trial of the OX40 agonist ivuxolimab. Rearrangement joined TRBV7-8 to TRBJ2-1; the D gene lacks a confident call. The clonotype comes from an adult with an advanced solid tumor such as melanoma, head and neck, liver or kidney cancer. The bases read TGTGCCAGCAGCTTAGGAGCGAGTCGCGACAATGAGCAGTTCTTC. This sequence encodes CASSLGASRDNEQFF.